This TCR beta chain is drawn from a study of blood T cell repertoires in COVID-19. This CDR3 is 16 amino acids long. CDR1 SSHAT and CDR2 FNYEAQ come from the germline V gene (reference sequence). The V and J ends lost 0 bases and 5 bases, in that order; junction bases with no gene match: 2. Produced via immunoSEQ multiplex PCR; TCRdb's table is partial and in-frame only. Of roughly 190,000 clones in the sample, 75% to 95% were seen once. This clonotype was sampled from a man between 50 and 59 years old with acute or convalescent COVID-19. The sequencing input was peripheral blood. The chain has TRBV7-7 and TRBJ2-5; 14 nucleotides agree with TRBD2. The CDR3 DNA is TGTGCCAGCAGCTTAGCGGGACTAGCGGGAGTGGAGACCCAGTACTTC. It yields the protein CASSLAGLAGVETQYF.